This T cell receptor beta chain was documented in a study of post-analysis software for immune sequencing data. Across the study: Disease trajectories encompassed relapsing-remitting, secondary progressive and progressive-relapsing multiple sclerosis.

To note about this clonotype: Its antigen is still unknown. A junction boundary mismatches the germline segment, possibly from a read error.

The germline V gene encodes CDR1 DFQATT and CDR2 SNEGSKA (reference sequence). CDR3 length: 14 amino acids. General observations from the study: Controls had lower frequencies than patients of four or five TRBV segments, which included TRBV5-6, TRBV5-1 and TRBV20-1.

Researchers reported that TCR beta cDNA libraries carried unique molecular identifiers. TCRdb itself ran the PCR reads through MiXCR, one entry per CDR3 protein. The sample carries roughly 400,000 distinct CDR3 sequences, roughly 38% recorded once. Sequencing was done on a sample of blood. V usage is TRBV20-1 and J usage is TRBJ2-7, with D hard to call. The clonotype was recovered from a girl between 2 and 10 years old with multiple sclerosis. As DNA, the CDR3 is TGCGGTGCTAGAGATTGGGAAGAATCCTACGAGCAGTACTTC. Encoded protein: CGARDWEESYEQYF.